The 14 T cell receptor beta chains presented below share a single source sample, sequenced in a study of cytomegalovirus exposure and HLA in healthy donors. Primers: 60 Vbeta forward and 13 Jbeta reverse. Some clones are missing from TCRdb's copy, which holds only in-frame ones; the method was immunoSEQ multiplex PCR. In the table there are around 110,000 clones, about four fifths of which are singletons. The sequencing input was PBMCs. Receptors were obtained from a man aged 30 to 39 in good health and CMV-seropositive.

The chain uses TRBV7-3 and TRBJ2-7; D might be TRBD1 (5 bases). Trimming stripped 3 bases from V and 4 bases from J, with 10 bases between. CDR3 size: 13 residues. From germline, CDR1 is SGHTA and CDR2 FQGTGA. CDR3 region: CASSLTQEYEQYF. The CDR3 DNA is TGTGCCAGCAGCTTGACACAGGAGTACGAGCAGTACTTC.

The V and J genes are TRBV6-1 and TRBJ1-5; D might be TRBD1 (6 bases). Per germline, CDR1 MNHNS and CDR2 SASEGT. The V end was cut by 3 bases, the J end by 6 bases, with 15 bases between. This CDR3 has 15 amino acids. Here the CDR3 DNA reads TGTGCCAGCAGTGATAGGATAGGGGGGGGTCAGCCCCAGCATTTT. Its translation is CASSDRIGGGQPQHF.

This chain joins TRBV28 and TRBJ1-1; the match to TRBD1 covers 10 bases. CDR1 and CDR2 from the germline V gene are MDHEN and SYDVKM. Unmatched junction bases numbered 11, after V lost 4 bases and J lost 3 bases. CDR3 size: 17 residues. The CDR3 region is CASSSRGQGYRDTEAFF. DNA of the CDR3: TGTGCCAGCAGTTCTAGGGGACAGGGGTATCGGGACACTGAAGCTTTCTTT.

CDR3 region: CASSPRRDSYNEQFF. The CDR3, as DNA: TGTGCCAGCAGCCCGCGACGGGATTCTTACAATGAGCAGTTCTTC. This sequence joins TRBV7-3 and TRBJ2-1, with D perhaps matching TRBD2 (5 bases). Looked up from germline, CDR1 is SGHTA and CDR2 is FQGTGA. V was cut by 5 bases and J by 4 bases, with 15 bases left in between. The CDR3 spans 15 residues. Looking up the rest from reference TRBV7-3 and TRBJ2-1 gives the full variable domain: GAGVSQTPSNKVTEKGKYVELRCDPISGHTALYWYRQSLGQGPEFLIYFQGTGAADDSGLPNDRFFAVRPEGSVSTLKIQRTERGDSAVYLCASSPRRDSYNEQFFGPGTRLTVL.

The V call is TRBV2, the J call TRBJ2-7; TRBD1 is a possible D gene (7 bases). Trimming stripped 3 bases from V and 3 bases from J, with 15 bases between. The CDR3 runs to 15 residues. In germline, CDR1 is SNHLY, CDR2 FYNNEI. DNA of the CDR3: TGTGCCAGCAGTGAGTGGGACAGACTAGGCTACGAGCAGTACTTC. This translates into CASSEWDRLGYEQYF.

V and J are TRBV2 and TRBJ1-2; a weak D match, TRBD1 (6 bases). The CDR3 spans 14 residues. Germline V gene sequence: CDR1 SNHLY, CDR2 FYNNEI. V lost 6 bases to trimming and J lost 4 bases, with 15 bases between them. Here the CDR3 reads CASRANRESYGYTF. CDR3 nucleotide sequence: TGTGCCAGCAGGGCAAACAGGGAAAGCTATGGCTACACCTTC.

The rearrangement links TRBV9 to TRBJ1-4, with TRBD1 matching 7 bases. Germline CDR1 and CDR2: SGDLS and YYNGEE. This CDR3 is built from 15 residues. The V and J ends lost 3 bases and 8 bases, in that order; junction bases with no gene match: 10. The CDR3 here is CASSARQGNGEKLFF. DNA of the CDR3: TGTGCCAGCAGCGCTCGACAGGGAAACGGCGAAAAACTGTTTTTT.

The rearrangement uses TRBV5-1 and TRBJ2-2; maybe TRBD1 (5 bases). The CDR3 is 13 amino acids. From germline, CDR1 is SGHRS and CDR2 YFSETQ. The ends were cut back, 2 bases at V and 7 bases at J, with 9 bases in the middle. CDR3 nucleotide sequence: TGCGCCAGCAGCTTTCCGGACATCGGGGAGCTGTTTTTT. Translation gives CASSFPDIGELFF. Variable domain in full (rest from reference TRBV5-1 and TRBJ2-2): KAGVTQTPRYLIKTRGQQVTLSCSPISGHRSVSWYQQTPGQGLQFLFEYFSETQRNKGNFPGRFSGRQFSNSRSEMNVSTLELGDSALYLCASSFPDIGELFFGEGSRLTVL.

The chain links TRBV7-9 to TRBJ1-4, with a weak D call TRBD1 (5 bases). Germline CDR1 reads SEHNR; CDR2 reads FQNEAQ (reference sequence). The V end lost 6 bases, the J end lost 3 bases, and 14 bases lay between the germline ends. There are 15 residues in the CDR3. CDR3 region: CASRLTDTPNEKLFF. In nucleotides, the CDR3 is TGTGCCAGCAGACTAACGGACACCCCTAATGAAAAACTGTTTTTT.

This rearrangement joins TRBV10-3 to TRBJ1-5, with D possibly matching TRBD1 (6 bases). The V end was cut by 4 bases, the J end by 3 bases, with 13 bases between. Germline values: CDR1 ENHRY, CDR2 SYGVKD. The CDR3 covers 15 residues. This CDR3 reads CAISVGGGVNQPQHF. In DNA, the CDR3 is TGTGCCATCAGTGTCGGAGGGGGGGTCAATCAGCCCCAGCATTTT.

The chain is built from TRBV4-3 and TRBJ1-6, with D maybe TRBD1 (5 bases). The CDR3 runs to 15 residues. Germline V gives CDR1 LGHNA, CDR2 YSLEER. V was cut by 6 bases and J by 6 bases, with 15 bases left in between. CDR3 sequence: CASRPRGGTNSPLHF. DNA of the CDR3: TGCGCCAGCAGACCCCGGGGGGGAACTAATTCACCCCTCCACTTT.

The chain employs TRBV7-3 and TRBJ2-1; TRBD2 might be the D (6 bases). Between the trimmed V and J ends, which lost 0 bases and 0 bases, there was a span of 12 bases. CDR3 length: 17 residues. Germline-derived CDR1 and CDR2 are SGHTA and FQGTGA. In DNA form, the CDR3 reads TGTGCCAGCAGCTTAACGGGAGGAGCGGACTCCTACAATGAGCAGTTCTTC. Its translation is CASSLTGGADSYNEQFF.

The rearrangement uses TRBV5-1 and TRBJ1-3, with 12 bases aligning to TRBD1. The CDR3 is 18 amino acids. V lost 0 bases, J lost 4 bases, and 8 bases stayed unmatched. Germline CDR1 SGHRS, CDR2 YFSETQ. For the CDR3, the DNA is TGCGCCAGCAGCTTGGTTAGGCGGGACAGGGGGCGAGGAAACACCATATATTTT. Translation: CASSLVRRDRGRGNTIYF.

V gene TRBV7-2 combines with J gene TRBJ2-1; a possible D gene is TRBD1 (6 bases). Germline-derived CDR1 and CDR2 are SGHTA and FQGNSA. Trimming took 1 base from V and 4 from J, leaving 8 bases between them. This CDR3 is 14 amino acids long. DNA of the CDR3: TGTGCCAGCAGCTTAGACAGGGCTTACAATGAGCAGTTCTTC. This encodes CASSLDRAYNEQFF.